The source of this TCR beta chain is a study of blood T cell repertoires in COVID-19. Whole-study context: Some COVID-19 samples were acute and others convalescent; all came from the United States, Italy and Spain. T cells, B-cell-depleted T cells, or PBMCs provided the cDNA or gDNA that served as material.

Original handling: Counts of nucleated cells, estimated from reference gene primer amplification, were obtained. Here immunoSEQ multiplex PCR was the method, and the copy in TCRdb shows in-frame clones only, minus some. Clone size and the V and J calls come from that table; the DNA yielded D and trimming. The table includes over 350,000 clones, 70% to 90% detected once. The germline V and J ends were trimmed by 5 bases and 0 bases, with 22 bases remaining between them. This CDR3 has 18 amino acids. Germline V gene sequence: CDR1 SGHVS, CDR2 FNYEAQ. The rearrangement joins TRBV7-6 to TRBJ1-1; perhaps TRBD1 as D (5 bases). This TCR was sampled from a woman aged 30 to 39 with active or convalescent COVID-19. What was sequenced was peripheral blood. The CDR3: CASSQAQAASSMNTEAFF. CDR3 nucleotide sequence: TGTGCCAGCAGCCAAGCACAGGCAGCCTCTTCTATGAACACTGAAGCTTTCTTT.